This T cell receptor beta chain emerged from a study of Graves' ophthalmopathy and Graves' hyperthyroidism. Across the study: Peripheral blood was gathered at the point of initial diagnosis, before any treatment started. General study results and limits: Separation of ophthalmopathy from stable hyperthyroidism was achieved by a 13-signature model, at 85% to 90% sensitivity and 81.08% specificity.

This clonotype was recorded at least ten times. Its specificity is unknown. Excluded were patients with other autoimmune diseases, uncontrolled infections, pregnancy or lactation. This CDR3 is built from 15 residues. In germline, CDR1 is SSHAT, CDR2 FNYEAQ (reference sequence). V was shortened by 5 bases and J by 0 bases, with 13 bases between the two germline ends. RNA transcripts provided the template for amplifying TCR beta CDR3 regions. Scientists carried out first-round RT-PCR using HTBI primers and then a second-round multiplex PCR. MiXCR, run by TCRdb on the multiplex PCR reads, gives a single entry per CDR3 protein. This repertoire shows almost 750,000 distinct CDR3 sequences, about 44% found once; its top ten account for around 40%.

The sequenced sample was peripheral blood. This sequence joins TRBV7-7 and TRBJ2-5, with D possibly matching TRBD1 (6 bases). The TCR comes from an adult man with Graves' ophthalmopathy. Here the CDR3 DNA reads TGTGCCAGCAGCAAGGTGACAGGCCACCAAGAGACCCAGTACTTC. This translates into CASSKVTGHQETQYF.